This record covers a single TCR beta chain. This clone showed up just a few times. Its recognized antigen is unknown. Base qualities were left out, and no much larger clone turns up one base away. This record belongs to a study of shared clonotypes between healthy human individuals (TCRdb year 2020). Regarding the research as a whole: The cohort included three men and two women between 18 and 49 years of age. Blood TCR repertoires of five healthy adults were deeply sequenced to estimate repertoire size and the extent of clonotype sharing between individuals. To increase sequencing depth and limit assay-specific biases, different laboratories used diverse techniques to prepare libraries and sequence TCR repertoires. Between about 0.8 and 8.9 billion PBMCs per donor were obtained by leukapheresis. Paper-wide results and their limitations: Sampling was restricted to blood, and TCR repertoires in tissues likely differ from the TCR repertoires found in blood. Pairwise subsampling indicated that sequencing depth was expected to affect the degree of clonotype sharing among donors. The small number of donors limited the genetic and exposure-history diversity represented.

The donors were healthy, HIV-negative adults with no recently reported acute infections or vaccinations. Only Caucasian adults living in Nashville, Tennessee, USA were represented among the donors. For unsorted samples, around 90 million PBMCs were counted, and genomic DNA was extracted using the QIAamp DNA Blood Mini kit. After blood collection by leukapheresis, PBMCs were isolated using Ficoll-Histopaque density gradient centrifugation and then cryopreserved in the vapor phase of liquid nitrogen. TCR CDR3 regions were amplified from genomic DNA by multiplex PCR using the deep immunoSEQ assay. Extracted genomic DNA from each cell subset was distributed evenly across all wells of several immunoSEQ 96-well plates, and each plate was treated as a replicate. For unsorted PBMC, about 300 ng genomic DNA, equal to 25,000 to 35,000 T cell genomes, was loaded into each replicate PCR. Unsorted PBMC genomic DNA was sequenced across ten immunoSEQ deep assay plates. Purified libraries were quantified with a Qubit 3.0 fluorometer, sized on a Bioanalyzer 2100, and re-quantified with the KAPA Library Quantification kit. Each immunoSEQ 96-well plate was sequenced on its own single-read 150-cycle Illumina NextSeq 550 flow cell. In the original analysis: Because the immunoSEQ output included only junctional sequences and no quality scores, the filtering could not be the same as the filtering used for full-length reads. To assign V/J genes and CDR3, sequences were annotated using PyIR, a Python wrapper for IgBLAST v1.9, with IMGT germline references. Reads were removed for weak V/J assignments (E-value above 1e-6), missing CDR3, stop codons, out-of-frame junctions, or ambiguous translated residues. A V3J clonotype was defined by an identical inferred V gene, J gene, and CDR3 amino acid sequence. Percentage overlap between repertoires was computed as shared unique clonotypes divided by the size of the smaller repertoire. Richness of each repertoire was evaluated using RTK rarefaction, the Chao1 estimator, and Recon v2.1 estimates of unobserved clonotypes. TCRdb retrieved this table from immuneACCESS and kept in-frame rearrangements only. Not all clones are present; in checked studies, unresolved V genes account for under half, and no reason is known for the remainder. V and J calls and clone size are those listed in that table; D and trimming were worked out from the DNA. Present in this sample are about 490,000 clones, about 72% of which were seen just once. The top ten clones comprise 9.5% to 15% of the sample.

Trimming costs V 4 bases and J 4 bases, and their ends lie 11 bases apart. In the germline V gene (reference sequence), CDR1 corresponds to SGHNT and CDR2 to YYREEE. The CDR3, cysteine through phenylalanine, is 14 amino acids long. The kept DNA is CDR3 alone, 42 bases in frame from the first base. The sequenced sample consisted of PBMCs. The origin of this receptor is a woman between 40 and 55 years old in good health. Some clones in this sample may be carry-over from other donors' samples. The chain employs TRBV5-4 and TRBJ2-2; the D segment cannot be called with confidence. This receptor carries the CDR3 CASSRRATTGELFF. The bases read TGTGCCAGCAGCCGCCGGGCCACCACCGGGGAGCTGTTTTTT.